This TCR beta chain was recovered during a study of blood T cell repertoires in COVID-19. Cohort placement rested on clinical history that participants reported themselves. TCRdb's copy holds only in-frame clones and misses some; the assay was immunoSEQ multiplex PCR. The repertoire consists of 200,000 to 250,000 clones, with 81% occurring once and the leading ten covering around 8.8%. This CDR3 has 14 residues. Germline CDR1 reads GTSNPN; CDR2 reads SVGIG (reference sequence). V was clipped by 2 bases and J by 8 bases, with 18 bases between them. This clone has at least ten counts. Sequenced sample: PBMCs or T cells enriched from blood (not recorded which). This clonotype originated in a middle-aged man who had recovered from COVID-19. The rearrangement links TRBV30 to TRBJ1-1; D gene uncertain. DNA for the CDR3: TGTGCCTGGAGTCCTAAGCCAACCCGGGTAGAAGCTTTCTTT. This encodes CAWSPKPTRVEAFF. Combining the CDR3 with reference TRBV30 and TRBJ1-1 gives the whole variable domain SQTIHQWPATLVQPVGSPLSLECTVEGTSNPNLYWYRQAAGRGLQLLFYSVGIGQISSEVPQNLSASRPQDRQFILSSKKLLLSDSGFYLCAWSPKPTRVEAFFGQGTRLTVV.